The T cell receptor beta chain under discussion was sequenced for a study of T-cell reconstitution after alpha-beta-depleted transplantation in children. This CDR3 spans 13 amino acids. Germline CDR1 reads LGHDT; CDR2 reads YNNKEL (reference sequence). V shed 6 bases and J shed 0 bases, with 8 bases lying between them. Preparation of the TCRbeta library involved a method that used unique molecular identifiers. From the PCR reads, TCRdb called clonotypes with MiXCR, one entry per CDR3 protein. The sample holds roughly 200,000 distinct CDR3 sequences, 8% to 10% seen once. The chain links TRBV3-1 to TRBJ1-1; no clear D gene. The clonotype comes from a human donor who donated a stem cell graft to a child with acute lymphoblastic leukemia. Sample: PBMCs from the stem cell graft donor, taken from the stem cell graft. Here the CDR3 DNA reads TGTGCCAGCAGGGAGTGGATGAACACTGAAGCTTTCTTT. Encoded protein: CASREWMNTEAFF.